The entry that follows covers one T cell receptor beta chain sequence. Germline V gene data show CDR1 as LNHDA and CDR2 as SQIVND (reference sequence). The CDR3 is made up of 16 amino acids. The trim removed 3 bases at V and 5 bases at J, leaving 9 bases unmatched. The sample is drawn from a study of blood T cell repertoires in COVID-19. At the level of the study: Specimens from acute and convalescent COVID-19 originated in the United States, Italy and Spain.

The method was immunoSEQ multiplex PCR; TCRdb's version includes in-frame clones alone and lacks a portion of them. The data show 45,000 or so clones, approximately 86% seen once. The gene calls are TRBV19 and TRBJ2-1; the match to TRBD2 covers 8 bases. The source of this sequence is an elderly man in a cohort sampled during active COVID-19. The sample consisted of peripheral blood. The CDR3 spells CASSIVLAGLNNEQFF. The DNA for the CDR3 is TGTGCCAGTAGTATCGTATTAGCGGGACTCAACAATGAGCAGTTCTTC.